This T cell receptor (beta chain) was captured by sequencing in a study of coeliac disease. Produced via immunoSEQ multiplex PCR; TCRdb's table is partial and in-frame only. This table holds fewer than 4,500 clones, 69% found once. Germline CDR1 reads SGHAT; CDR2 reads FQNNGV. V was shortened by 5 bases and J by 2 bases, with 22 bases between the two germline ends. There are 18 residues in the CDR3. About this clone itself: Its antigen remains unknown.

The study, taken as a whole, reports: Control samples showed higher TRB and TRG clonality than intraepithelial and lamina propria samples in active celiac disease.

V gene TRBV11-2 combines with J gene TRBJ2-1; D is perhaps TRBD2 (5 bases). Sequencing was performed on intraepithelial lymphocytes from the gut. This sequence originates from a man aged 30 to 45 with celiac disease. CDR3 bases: TGTGCCAGCAGCGCCACTCCGACTCCTGGAGGACCCTACAATGAGCAGTTCTTC. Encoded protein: CASSATPTPGGPYNEQFF.